The 22 T cell receptor beta chains below were found in one sample sequenced in a study of T cells in women clearing cervical HPV infection. Profiling relied on immunoSEQ multiplex PCR, and the TCRdb table lists in-frame clones only, not all of them. This sample contains 22,000 or so clones. Sequencing was carried out using blood buffy coat. The receptors were gathered from a woman between 18 and 69 years old with a cervical HPV16 infection that either progressed to CIN3+ or cleared (not recorded which).

A remark on this clone: Coverage ceases 3 residues before the CDR3 finishes, and the germline J gene fills in the end. The chain is built from TRBV19 and TRBJ2-2; D is unclear. This CDR3 is built from 15 residues. Germline CDR1 reads LNHDA; CDR2 reads SQIVND (reference sequence). The V end was cut by 4 bases, the J end by 1 base, with 10 bases between. This CDR3 is CASSRGSLNTGELFF. CDR3 DNA, as far as it was read: TGTGCCAGTAGTAGAGGCTCCTTGAACACCGGGGAG.

As to this clone: The read stops 3 residues short of the end of the CDR3; the missing end is completed from the germline J gene. The chain combines TRBV2 with TRBJ2-5; D possibly corresponds to TRBD2 (6 bases). Germline loops: CDR1 SNHLY, CDR2 FYNNEI. There are 14 residues in the CDR3. V lost 6 bases and J lost 1, with 12 bases in between. The CDR3 bases that were read are TGTGCCAGCAGGCCGGGACTCAGCCAAGAGACC. It yields the protein CASRPGLSQET. In full, the CDR3 is CASRPGLSQETQYF.

Details on this clone: The CDR3 end is not reached by the read, which stops 3 residues before it; the germline J gene fills it in. The rearrangement joins TRBV19 to TRBJ2-2; the match to TRBD1 covers 7 bases. CDR3 length equals 18 residues. The V gene end was trimmed by 0 bases and the J gene end by 0 bases; junction bases not matched to a gene: 7. Germline V lookup: CDR1 LNHDA, CDR2 SQIVND (reference sequence). CDR3 loop: CASSIDTTGTANTGELFF. The CDR3 bases that were read are TGTGCCAGTAGTATAGATACCACCGGGACAGCGAACACCGGGGAG.

Comment on this clone: Relative to the germline gene, one junction end is altered; a read error may explain this. Sequencing ends 3 residues short of the CDR3 end; the germline J gene provides the rest. This chain connects TRBV7-7 to TRBJ2-2; TRBD2 matches 9 bases. The CDR3 totals 15 residues. The germline gives CDR1 SSHAT, CDR2 FNYEAQ (reference sequence). CDR3 residues: CASSLDSGSTGELFF. The sequenced CDR3 bases are TGTGCTAGCAGCTTGGATAGCGGGAGCACCGGGGAG.

This clone is identified as medium-sized from frequency. The read terminates 3 residues ahead of where the CDR3 ends, so the germline J gene completes it. The V gene is TRBV29-1, the J gene TRBJ2-7; a possible D gene is TRBD1 (6 bases). V lost 8 bases and J 6 bases, leaving 23 bases between the germline ends. In germline, CDR1 is SQVTM, CDR2 ANQGSEA. The CDR3 runs 14 residues. This CDR3 reads CSHTGDNPSGEQYF. CDR3 DNA (partial): TGCAGCCACACTGGGGACAACCCCTCTGGCGAG.

Regarding this clone: Read data end 3 residues before the CDR3 end; the end is taken from the germline J gene. The chain is built from TRBV20-1 and TRBJ2-7; TRBD1 might be the D (6 bases). The germline V gene has CDR1 DFQATT and CDR2 SNEGSKA (reference sequence). V was pared by 3 bases and J by 4 bases, with 10 bases between. The CDR3 runs to 12 residues. The CDR3 DNA, read in part, is TGCAGTGCTAGTGTGGACAGTTACGAG. It translates to CSASVDSYE. The complete CDR3 sequence is CSASVDSYEQYF.

In regard to this clone: The sequenced fragment ends 3 residues before the CDR3 boundary, so the rest is inferred from the germline J gene. The chain links TRBV20-1 to TRBJ2-3, with a weak D call TRBD2 (5 bases). In germline, CDR1 is DFQATT, CDR2 SNEGSKA (reference sequence). V lost 0 bases and J 0 bases, leaving 13 bases between the germline ends. The CDR3 has 16 amino acids. CDR3 sequence: CSARDVQRRSTDTQYF. The sequenced CDR3 bases are TGCAGTGCTAGAGATGTACAGCGGAGGAGCACAGATACG.

A remark on this clone: The read comes to an end 3 residues before the CDR3 does, leaving the germline J gene to fill in the end. The chain carries TRBV20-1 and TRBJ1-3; TRBD1 might be the D (5 bases). CDR1 and CDR2 (germline): DFQATT, SNEGSKA (reference sequence). This CDR3 comprises 13 residues. Trimming left V 6 bases short and J 0 bases short, with 9 bases between. The covered CDR3 bases are TGCAGTGCCCCAGGGATCTCTGGAAACACC. Translated, it gives CSAPGISGNT. The whole CDR3 sequence reads CSAPGISGNTIYF.

The CDR3 is CASSEALGRAGNTIYF. Incomplete CDR3 DNA: TGTGCCAGCAGTGAAGCCTTGGGCAGAGCTGGAAACACC. The chain couples TRBV2 to TRBJ1-3; D unclear. The read gets to within 3 residues of the CDR3 end, and the germline J gene fills in the rest. The germline V gene has CDR1 SNHLY and CDR2 FYNNEI. This CDR3 has 16 amino acids. V was shortened by 0 bases and J by 2 bases, with 11 bases between the two germline ends.

As concerns this clone: The DNA ends 3 residues before the CDR3 does, and the rest of the CDR3 is filled in from the germline J gene. The V call is TRBV7-9, the J call TRBJ1-1; a weak D match, TRBD1 (5 bases). The germline CDR1 and CDR2 sequences are SEHNR and FQNEAQ (reference sequence). V was cut by 2 bases and J by 0 bases, with 7 bases left in between. The CDR3 extends over 14 amino acids. CDR3 DNA, as far as it was read: TGTGCCAGCAGCTTATCGGGGGTGAACACTGAA. Protein product: CASSLSGVNTE. The whole CDR3 protein reads CASSLSGVNTEAFF.

Worth noting for this clone: Coverage ceases 3 residues before the CDR3 finishes, and the germline J gene fills in the end. This sequence joins TRBV19 and TRBJ1-2; perhaps TRBD1 as D (5 bases). This CDR3 is 12 amino acids long. Germline CDR1 is LNHDA and CDR2 is SQIVND (reference sequence). Trimming took off 4 bases at V and 7 bases at J, with 10 bases between the two ends. The CDR3 is CASSRGERGYTF. The CDR3 bases that were read are TGTGCCAGTAGTAGAGGGGAACGTGGC.

A note on this clone: The CDR3 end is not reached by the read, which stops 3 residues before it; the germline J gene fills it in. J is TRBJ1-5 and V is TRBV7-9; D gene uncertain. Germline V gene lookup returns CDR1 SEHNR and CDR2 FQNEAQ (reference sequence). This CDR3 has 13 residues. V was clipped by 5 bases and J by 6 bases, with 11 bases between them. The chain's CDR3 is CASSVGEAQPQHF. CDR3 bases read: TGTGCCAGCAGCGTCGGGGAGGCTCAGCCC.

Of note for this clone: The read is 3 residues too short to cover the CDR3 end, so that end is filled in from the germline J gene. The chain is built from TRBV20-1 and TRBJ2-7, with TRBD1 as a possible D gene (6 bases). The germline V gene encodes CDR1 DFQATT and CDR2 SNEGSKA (reference sequence). CDR3 size: 16 residues. Trimming pared 1 base from V and 0 bases from J, leaving 16 bases between. The CDR3 is CSARGGQGLSSYEQYF. The CDR3 bases that were read are TGCAGTGCTAGAGGGGGGCAGGGTCTCAGCTCCTACGAG.

With regard to this clone: The read finishes 3 residues shy of the CDR3 end, and the germline J gene is used to complete it. The rearrangement joins TRBV28 to TRBJ1-2; perhaps TRBD1 as D (5 bases). This CDR3 has 13 amino acids. Trimming pared 10 bases from V and 0 bases from J, leaving 12 bases between. Germline CDR1 is MDHEN and CDR2 is SYDVKM. The CDR3 sequence: CATLEGANYGYTF. Incomplete CDR3 DNA: TGTGCCACCCTTGAAGGGGCTAACTATGGC.

The sequenced CDR3 bases are TGTGCCTGGAGTGTACTAGCGGGAGCGGGGACCGGGGAG. Amino acid sequence: CAWSVLAGAGTGE. The entire CDR3 protein is CAWSVLAGAGTGELFF. This chain uses TRBV30 with TRBJ2-2; 11 nucleotides line up with TRBD2. The read gets to within 3 residues of the CDR3 end, and the germline J gene fills in the rest. This CDR3 is 16 amino acids long. Per the germline V gene, CDR1 is GTSNPN and CDR2 is SVGIG (reference sequence). The ends lost 0 bases at V and 5 bases at J; junction bases unmatched: 5.

Concerning this clone itself: The CDR3 goes on 3 residues after the read ends, and that part is filled in from the germline J gene. The chain uses TRBV20-1 and TRBJ1-2, with a possible D match to TRBD1 (6 bases). Trimming left V 6 bases short and J 4 bases short, with 18 bases between. Germline-derived CDR1 and CDR2 are DFQATT and SNEGSKA (reference sequence). CDR3 length: 14 amino acids. The DNA read from the CDR3 is TGCAGTGCCAAGAACTCCGGGACACCCTATGGC. It yields the protein CSAKNSGTPYG. The CDR3, in full, reads CSAKNSGTPYGYTF.

Concerning this clone itself: The read gets to within 3 residues of the CDR3 end, and the germline J gene fills in the rest. This chain joins TRBV7-3 and TRBJ2-7; the match to TRBD1 covers 9 bases. The CDR3 length is 13 residues. CDR1 is SGHTA, CDR2 FQGTGA, per germline. After removal of 6 bases from V and 6 bases from J, the junction contained 6 bases not matched to a gene. The DNA read from the CDR3 is TGTGCCAGCAGGTCTACAGGGGGCGGCGAG. Translated, it gives CASRSTGGGE. The CDR3 in full is CASRSTGGGEQYF.

As for this clone: Coverage ceases 3 residues before the CDR3 finishes, and the germline J gene fills in the end. This chain joins TRBV20-1 and TRBJ1-1, with TRBD1 identical over 8 bases. V was pared by 3 bases and J by 1 base, with 1 base of the junction left unmatched. The CDR3 is 13 amino acids. From germline, CDR1 is DFQATT and CDR2 SNEGSKA (reference sequence). The CDR3 is CSARDRANTEAFF. The DNA read from the CDR3 is TGCAGTGCTAGGGACAGGGCGAACACTGAA.

The CDR3 bases that were read are TGTGCCAGCAGACAGGGGCCCCGAATGAACACTGAA. As protein: CASRQGPRMNTE. The whole CDR3 protein is CASRQGPRMNTEAFF. The V and J genes are TRBV3-1 (or the pseudogene TRBV3-2) and TRBJ1-1; 7 bases are a match to TRBD1. The sequenced fragment ends 3 residues before the CDR3 boundary, so the rest is inferred from the germline J gene. J lost 0 bases, V lost 6 bases, and 7 bases had no gene match. CDR1 is LGHDT, CDR2 YNNKEL, per germline (reference sequence). The CDR3 has 15 amino acids.

Points on this clone: From the germline J gene comes the end of the CDR3, since the read stops 3 residues before it. The sample carries other DNA sequences with the same CDR3. The genes are TRBV19 and TRBJ2-3; TRBD1 matches 9 bases. Per germline, CDR1 LNHDA and CDR2 SQIVND (reference sequence). CDR3 length: 16 residues. V trimming: 4 bases; J trimming: 2 bases; junction bases outside the gene matches: 7. The part of the CDR3 DNA that was read is TGTGCCAGTAGTAGGTCTGGGACAGGGTTCACAGATACG. It translates to CASSRSGTGFTDT. The CDR3 as a whole reads CASSRSGTGFTDTQYF.

Comments on this clone: Coverage ceases 3 residues before the CDR3 finishes, and the germline J gene fills in the end. The rearrangement uses TRBV29-1 and TRBJ1-2; weak D call: TRBD1 (5 bases). The CDR3 extends over 11 amino acids. Germline V gene sequence: CDR1 SQVTM, CDR2 ANQGSEA. The CDR3 here is CSVGGGGGYTF. The CDR3 DNA, read in part, is TGCAGCGTCGGGGGGGGAGGAGGC.

To note about this clone: The sequence runs out 3 residues before the end of the CDR3; the remainder is reconstructed from the germline J gene. The chain has TRBV19 and TRBJ2-7; D possibly corresponds to TRBD1 (5 bases). CDR1 is LNHDA and CDR2 is SQIVND in the germline V gene (reference sequence). The CDR3 is made up of 13 amino acids. V was cut by 7 bases and J by 1 base, with 11 bases left in between. The CDR3 DNA, read in part, is TGTGCCAGTACTCCCGGACAATCCTACGAG. It translates to CASTPGQSYE. Given in full, the CDR3 is CASTPGQSYEQYF.